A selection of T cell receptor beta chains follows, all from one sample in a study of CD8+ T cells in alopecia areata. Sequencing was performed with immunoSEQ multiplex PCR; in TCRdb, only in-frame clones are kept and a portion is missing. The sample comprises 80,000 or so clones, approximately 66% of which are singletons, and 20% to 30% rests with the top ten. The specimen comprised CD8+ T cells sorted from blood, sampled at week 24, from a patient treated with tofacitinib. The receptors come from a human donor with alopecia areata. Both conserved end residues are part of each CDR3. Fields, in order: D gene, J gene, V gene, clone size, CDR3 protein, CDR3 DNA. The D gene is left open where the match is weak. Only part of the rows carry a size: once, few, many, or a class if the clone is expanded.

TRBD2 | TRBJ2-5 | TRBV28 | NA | CASQPPRLAGQETQYF | TGTGCCAGCCAACCCCCCCGGCTAGCGGGTCAAGAGACCCAGTACTTC
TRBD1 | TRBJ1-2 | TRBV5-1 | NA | CASSATGTGYGYTF | TGCGCCAGCAGCGCTACTGGGACAGGCTATGGCTACACCTTC
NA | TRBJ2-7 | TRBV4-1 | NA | CASSQDPDTFYEQYF | TGCGCCAGCAGCCAAGATCCGGACACCTTCTACGAGCAGTACTTC
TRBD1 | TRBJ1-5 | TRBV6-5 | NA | CASRSGGSNQPQHF | TGTGCCAGCAGATCAGGGGGAAGCAATCAGCCCCAGCATTTT
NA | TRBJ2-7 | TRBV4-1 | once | CASSQVSSANYEQYF | TGCGCCAGCAGCCAAGTGTCCAGCGCGAACTACGAGCAGTACTTC
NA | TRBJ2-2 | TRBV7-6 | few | CASSPTAGTRGNTGELFF | TGTGCCAGCAGTCCCACAGCCGGGACAAGGGGAAACACCGGGGAGCTGTTTTTT
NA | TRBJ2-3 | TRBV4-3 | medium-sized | CASSQDRGGADTQYF | TGCGCCAGCAGCCAAGACAGGGGCGGGGCAGATACGCAGTATTTT
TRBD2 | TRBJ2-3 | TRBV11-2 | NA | CASRGSFGGAGDTQYF | TGTGCCAGCAGGGGATCTTTCGGGGGGGCCGGAGATACGCAGTATTTT
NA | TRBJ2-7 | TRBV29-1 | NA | CSVDYGNSYEQYF | TGCAGCGTTGATTACGGGAATTCCTACGAGCAGTACTTC
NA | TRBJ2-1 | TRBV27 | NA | CASSSRLGSYNEQFF | TGTGCCAGCAGTTCCCGACTAGGGTCCTACAATGAGCAGTTCTTC
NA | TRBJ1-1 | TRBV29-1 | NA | CSVVAEGTEAFF | TGCAGCGTTGTCGCAGAAGGGACTGAAGCTTTCTTT
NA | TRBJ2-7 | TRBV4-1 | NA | CASSQRDTAYEQYF | TGCGCCAGCAGCCAACGGGACACCGCCTACGAGCAGTACTTC
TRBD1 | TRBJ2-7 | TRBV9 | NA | CASSTHRDRNSYEQYF | TGTGCCAGCAGCACCCACCGGGACAGGAACTCCTACGAGCAGTACTTC
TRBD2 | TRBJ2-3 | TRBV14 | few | CASSHATLGRVQYF | TGTGCCAGCAGCCACGCAACGCTCGGGAGGGTGCAGTATTTT
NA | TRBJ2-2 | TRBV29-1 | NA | CSGGLNTGELFF | TGCAGCGGGGGACTGAACACCGGGGAGCTGTTTTTT
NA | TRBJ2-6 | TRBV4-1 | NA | CASTLYSGANVLTF | TGCGCCAGCACCCTATACTCTGGGGCCAACGTCCTGACTTTC
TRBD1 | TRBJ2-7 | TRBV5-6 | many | CASSFAAGTGSYEQYF | TGTGCCAGCAGCTTCGCCGCCGGGACAGGGAGCTACGAGCAGTACTTC
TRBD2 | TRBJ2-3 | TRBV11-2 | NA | CASSSDGTSVTTDTQYF | TGTGCCAGCAGCTCAGACGGGACTAGCGTAACCACAGATACGCAGTATTTT
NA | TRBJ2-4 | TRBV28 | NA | CASSMPGGRGKNIQYF | TGTGCCAGCAGTATGCCTGGGGGGAGAGGTAAAAACATTCAGTACTTC
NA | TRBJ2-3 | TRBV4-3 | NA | CASGPSSTDTQYF | TGCGCCAGCGGTCCATCCAGCACAGATACGCAGTATTTT